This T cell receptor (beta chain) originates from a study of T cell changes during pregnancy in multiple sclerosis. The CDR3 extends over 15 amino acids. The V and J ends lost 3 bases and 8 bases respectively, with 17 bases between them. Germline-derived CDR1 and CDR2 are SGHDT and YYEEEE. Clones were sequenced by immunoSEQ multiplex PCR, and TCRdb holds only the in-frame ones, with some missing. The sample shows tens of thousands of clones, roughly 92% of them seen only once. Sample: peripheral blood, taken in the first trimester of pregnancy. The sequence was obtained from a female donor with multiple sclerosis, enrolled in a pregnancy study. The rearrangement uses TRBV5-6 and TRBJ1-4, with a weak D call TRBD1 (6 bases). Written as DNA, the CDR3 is TGTGCCAGCAGCTCAGGCGGGGGGCATAACGAAAAACTGTTTTTT. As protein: CASSSGGGHNEKLFF.